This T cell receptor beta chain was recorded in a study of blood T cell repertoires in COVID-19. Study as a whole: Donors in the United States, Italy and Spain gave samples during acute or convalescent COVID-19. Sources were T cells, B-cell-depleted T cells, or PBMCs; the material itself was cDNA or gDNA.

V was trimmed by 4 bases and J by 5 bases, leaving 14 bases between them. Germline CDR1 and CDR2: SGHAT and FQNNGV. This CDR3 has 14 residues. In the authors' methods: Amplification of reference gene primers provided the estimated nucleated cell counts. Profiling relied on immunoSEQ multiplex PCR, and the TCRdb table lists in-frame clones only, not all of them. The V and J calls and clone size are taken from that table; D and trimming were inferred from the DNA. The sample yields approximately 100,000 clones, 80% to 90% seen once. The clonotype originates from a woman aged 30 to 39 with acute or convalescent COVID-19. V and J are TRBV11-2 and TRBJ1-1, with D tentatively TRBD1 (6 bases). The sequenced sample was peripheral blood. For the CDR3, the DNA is TGTGCCAGCAGCTACGACAGGACAGCAACTGAAGCTTTCTTT. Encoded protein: CASSYDRTATEAFF.